The 11 T cell receptor beta chains listed next were all sequenced from one sample in a study of CD8+ T cells in alopecia areata. After isolation, RNA underwent reverse transcription to generate cDNA as the sequencing template. Produced via immunoSEQ multiplex PCR; TCRdb's table is partial and in-frame only. The sample carries some 150,000 clones, about 60% recorded once. Sequencing was performed on CD4+ T cells sorted from blood, taken at week 0. The source is a human donor with alopecia areata.

This clone showed up just a few times. This rearrangement joins TRBV25-1 to TRBJ2-6; TRBD1 agrees at 7 bases. The CDR3 loop spans 15 amino acids. Trimming removed 6 bases from V and 2 bases from J; junction bases left unmatched: 4. Germline-derived CDR1 and CDR2 are MGHDK and SYGVNS. The CDR3 is CASSRGGAGANVLTF. The CDR3 region has the DNA TGTGCCAGCAGCAGAGGGGGCGCTGGGGCCAACGTCCTGACTTTC.

The chain recombines TRBV30 with TRBJ2-3; no definite D call. The CDR3 spans 14 residues. V was shortened by 3 bases and J by 0 bases, with 10 bases between the two germline ends. Germline V gives CDR1 GTSNPN, CDR2 SVGIG (reference sequence). CDR3 sequence: CAWRKGQSTDTQYF. CDR3 DNA: TGTGCCTGGAGGAAAGGTCAGAGCACAGATACGCAGTATTTT.

The gene calls are TRBV18 and TRBJ2-1, with 13 bases identical to TRBD2. From germline, CDR1 is KGHSH and CDR2 LQKENI. The CDR3 spans 15 residues. The ends lost 8 bases at V and 3 bases at J; junction bases unmatched: 4. The CDR3 nucleotides are TGTGCCAGCGCCCGGACTAGCGGGGGCTACAATGAGCAGTTCTTC. Translation gives CASARTSGGYNEQFF. Together with reference TRBV18 and TRBJ2-1, the CDR3 gives the full variable domain: NAGVMQNPRHLVRRRGQEARLRCSPMKGHSHVYWYRQLPEEGLKFMVYLQKENIIDESGMPKERFSAEFPKEGPSILRIQQVVRGDSAAYFCASARTSGGYNEQFFGPGTRLTVL.

CDR3 protein: CASSRNMNTEAFF. The CDR3 bases are TGTGCCAGCAGCCGCAACATGAACACTGAAGCTTTCTTT. The chain employs TRBV14 and TRBJ1-1; D call uncertain. The CDR3 runs to 13 residues. V lost 4 bases to trimming and J lost 0 bases, with 6 bases between them. The germline V gene has CDR1 SGHDN and CDR2 FVKESK.

This clone showed up just a few times. The chain uses TRBV11-2 and TRBJ2-5, with no clear D. V dropped 5 bases and J dropped 7 bases, with 17 bases sitting between them. Germline V lookup: CDR1 SGHAT, CDR2 FQNNGV. This CDR3 has 14 residues. The CDR3 here is CASSHRSAPGTQYF. CDR3 DNA sequence: TGTGCCAGCAGCCACAGATCAGCCCCTGGGACCCAGTACTTC.

The CDR3 region is CSVGLSQGLSYEQYF. DNA of the CDR3: TGCAGCGTTGGTCTAAGCCAGGGTTTGTCCTACGAGCAGTACTTC. This chain links TRBV29-1 with TRBJ2-7, with D perhaps matching TRBD1 (5 bases). Trimming pared 4 bases from V and 1 base from J, leaving 17 bases between. The germline V gene encodes CDR1 SQVTM and CDR2 ANQGSEA. This CDR3 contains 15 residues.

The chain combines TRBV13 with TRBJ2-7; 7 bases map to TRBD1. The CDR3 loop spans 13 amino acids. V lost 2 bases, J lost 5 bases, and 3 bases stayed unmatched. Germline V CDR1 and CDR2: PRHDT, FYEKMQ (reference sequence). CDR3 nucleotides: TGTGCCAGCAGCTTAATGGGGACAGACGAGCAGTACTTC. It yields the protein CASSLMGTDEQYF. The full variable domain, with the rest looked up from reference TRBV13 and TRBJ2-7, is AAGVIQSPRHLIKEKRETATLKCYPIPRHDTVYWYQQGPGQDPQFLISFYEKMQSDKGSIPDRFSAQQFSDYHSELNMSSLELGDSALYFCASSLMGTDEQYFGPGTRLTVT.

The rearrangement links TRBV4-1 to TRBJ2-5, with D perhaps matching TRBD1 or TRBD2 (5 bases each). Trimming took off 4 bases at V and 11 bases at J, with 17 bases between the two ends. CDR1 and CDR2 from the germline V gene are MGHRA and YSYEKL. The CDR3 contains 13 residues. The CDR3 loop reads CASSPRDPTEQYF. The CDR3 DNA reads TGCGCCAGCAGCCCCAGGGACCCAACGGAGCAGTACTTC.

V usage is TRBV6-1 and J usage is TRBJ1-1; D is uncertain. CDR1 MNHNS and CDR2 SASEGT come from the germline V gene. The CDR3 spans 16 residues. V lost 2 bases to trimming and J lost 2 bases, with 15 bases between them. CDR3 bases: TGTGCCAGCAGTGAAAAGAGGGCCCGGGGAAACACTGAAGCTTTCTTT. It encodes CASSEKRARGNTEAFF.

The chain links TRBV29-1 to TRBJ1-2, with D maybe TRBD1 (5 bases). The length of the CDR3 is 11 residues. Germline V gene data show CDR1 as SQVTM and CDR2 as ANQGSEA. Trimming cost V 5 bases and J 8 bases, with 12 bases left between them. CDR3 DNA: TGCAGCGTTCAAGGGGTTAACGGCTACACCTTC. It codes for CSVQGVNGYTF.

This clone was seen more than once but under ten times. The J gene is TRBJ1-2, the V gene TRBV13; D is perhaps TRBD1 (6 bases). The germline gives CDR1 PRHDT, CDR2 FYEKMQ (reference sequence). This CDR3 is built from 17 residues. The V end was cut by 0 bases, the J end by 3 bases, with 17 bases between. CDR3 region: CASSLGPHGGADYGYTF. In DNA, the CDR3 is TGTGCCAGCAGCTTAGGCCCCCACGGGGGGGCCGACTATGGCTACACCTTC.